Listed below are T cell receptor beta chains from one sample, sequenced in a study of T cell repertoires in cytomegalovirus infection. Their antigen targets remain unknown. TCRdb re-called the reads through MiXCR, storing one row per CDR3 protein. The sample has some 920,000 distinct CDR3 sequences, approximately 30% seen once; the top ten hold under 15%. Sequencing was performed on cultured CD8+ T cells from PBMCs, taken from culture after CMV antigen stimulation. These receptors originate from a human donor in good health (CMV status not recorded). Some clones in this sample may be carry-over from other donors' samples. Both conserved end residues are part of each CDR3. A D gene is named only where the DNA matches it firmly. Clone size is given for some rows only: seen once, a few or many times, or a class if the clone is expanded.

V	D	size	J	DNA	CDR3
TRBV19	.	.	TRBJ2-7	TGTGCCAGTAGTATCGACGGAAACTACGAGCAGTACTTC	CASSIDGNYEQYF
TRBV28	.	few	TRBJ1-2	TGTGCCAGCAGTCCCTTCCAGGAAGCTTTCTATGGCTACACCTTC	CASSPFQEAFYGYTF
TRBV27	.	few	TRBJ1-5	TGTGCCAGCAGTTTATGGGGTAATGATCAGCCCCAGCATTTT	CASSLWGNDQPQHF
TRBV4-1	TRBD1	.	TRBJ1-1	TGCGCCAGCAGCCCTAACAGGGGGTACGAGGCTTTCTTT	CASSPNRGYEAFF
TRBV6-5	.	.	TRBJ1-2	TGTGCCAGCAGTTACTCGATTGGGGAGTATGACTACACCTTC	CASSYSIGEYDYTF
TRBV6-5	.	few	TRBJ2-2	TGTGCCAGCAGTTACGACGAACCGGCAGCCCGATTCACCGGGGAGCTGTTTTTT	CASSYDEPAARFTGELFF
TRBV6-8	.	.	TRBJ2-7	TGTGCCAGCAGTTACTCGGCACAGTATTTTCCCTACGAGCAGTACTTC	CASSYSAQYFPYEQYF
TRBV6-6	TRBD2	.	TRBJ2-2	TGTGCCAGCAGCCCCGGGACGGGGGGGCTGGGGACCGGGGAGCTGTTTTTT	CASSPGTGGLGTGELFF
TRBV15	TRBD1	.	TRBJ2-3	TGTGCCACCAGCAGAGATGGGACAGGCACAGATACGCAGTATTTT	CATSRDGTGTDTQYF
TRBV28	.	.	TRBJ2-5	TGTGCCAGCAGTTCAGTGGGAGGTCAAGAGACCCAGTACTTC	CASSSVGGQETQYF
TRBV7-6	.	.	TRBJ1-1	TGTGTCAGCAGCTTAGGGAGGGGAGGTGAAGTTTTCTTT	CVSSLGRGGEVFF
TRBV11-3	TRBD2	.	TRBJ2-2	TGTGCCAGCAGCCCTAGAGTCAGCGGGGGGAACACCGGGGAGCTGTTTTTT	CASSPRVSGGNTGELFF
TRBV6-8	TRBD2	.	TRBJ2-3	TGTGCCAGCAGTTACCAGGGACTAGTCCCCGATACGCAGTATTTT	CASSYQGLVPDTQYF
TRBV10-3	TRBD2	.	TRBJ2-3	TGTGCCATCAGTGAGTCGATTAGCGGGGGCTACACAGATACGCAGTATTTT	CAISESISGGYTDTQYF
TRBV7-8	.	many	TRBJ2-1	TGTGCCAGCAGCCCGGAGGGACTTCGGGCGGGTGAGCAGTTCTTC	CASSPEGLRAGEQFF
TRBV7-9	.	few	TRBJ1-5	TGTGCCAGCAGCTTTCCGGGTCATCAGCCCCAGCATTTT	CASSFPGHQPQHF
TRBV12-3/TRBV12-4	.	few	TRBJ2-7	TGTGCCAGCAGTTGGGCCTCCGGGCCCTACGAGCAGTACTTC	CASSWASGPYEQYF
TRBV6-5	TRBD1	many	TRBJ1-2	TGTGCCAGCAGTGGGGACAGGGGAGGAGGCTACACCTTC	CASSGDRGGGYTF
TRBV10-3	.	few	TRBJ1-5	TGTGCCATCAGCACTCCGGGGGAAGGTCAGCCCCAGCATTTT	CAISTPGEGQPQHF
TRBV12-5	TRBD2	few	TRBJ2-1	TGTGCTAGTGGTTTGGAACTAGCGGGGGCGCGCAATGAGCAGTTCTTC	CASGLELAGARNEQFF
TRBV10-3	TRBD1	.	TRBJ1-3	TGTGCCATCAGAAACTGGGACAGGGACTCTGGAAACACCATATATTTT	CAIRNWDRDSGNTIYF
TRBV7-9	.	few	TRBJ2-7	TGTGCCAGCAGCGATAATGCAGGGGCCGGCTACGAGCAGTACTTC	CASSDNAGAGYEQYF
TRBV7-2	TRBD1	.	TRBJ2-2	TGTGCTAGCAGCTCCATCGGGCCCAACAGGGGGACCGGGGAGCTGTTTTTT	CASSSIGPNRGTGELFF
TRBV6-5	TRBD1	.	TRBJ2-3	TGTGCCAGCAGTCCCGATCCCGGGACAGGGACTGATACGCAGTATTTT	CASSPDPGTGTDTQYF
TRBV20-1	.	few	TRBJ2-5	TGCAGTGCTCGAACGGGGGATGGACAAGAGACCCAGTACTTC	CSARTGDGQETQYF
TRBV2	.	many	TRBJ2-6	TGTGCCAGCAGTGTAGGTCTCAAAAGAGACTCTGGGGCCAACGTCCTGACTTTC	CASSVGLKRDSGANVLTF
TRBV27	.	many	TRBJ2-1	TGTGCCAGCACCAGGGGCTCCTACAATGAGCAGTTCTTC	CASTRGSYNEQFF
TRBV6-2/TRBV6-3	TRBD1	.	TRBJ2-1	TGTGCCAGCAGTTTCATGAAGGGGACAGGGATCTACAATGAGCAGTTCTTC	CASSFMKGTGIYNEQFF
TRBV2	TRBD1	.	TRBJ2-2	TGTGCCAGCAGGGGAGAGACAGGGGGCACCGGGGAGCTGTTTTTT	CASRGETGGTGELFF
TRBV20-1	TRBD1	.	TRBJ1-5	TGCAGTGCTAGTGGGACAGGTGATAGCAATCAGCCCCAGCATTTT	CSASGTGDSNQPQHF
TRBV7-2	TRBD1	few	TRBJ1-2	TGTGCCAGCAGCTCTGACAGGGGGCTGGGAGGCTACACCTTC	CASSSDRGLGGYTF
TRBV29-1	TRBD1	.	TRBJ1-5	TGCAGCGTTGGGACAGGGGGCACTCAGCCCCAGCATTTT	CSVGTGGTQPQHF
TRBV14	TRBD2	.	TRBJ2-1	TGTGCCAGCAGCGGACTAGCGGGGGGCTCCCTTATCTACAATGAGCAGTTCTTC	CASSGLAGGSLIYNEQFF
TRBV5-6	.	.	TRBJ1-1	TGTGCCAGCAGCTTGGGATCTGGCAGACCAGAAGCTTTCTTT	CASSLGSGRPEAFF
TRBV4-3	.	few	TRBJ1-5	TGCGCCAGCAGCCCGAGCCGAAATAGCAATCAGCCCCAGCATTTT	CASSPSRNSNQPQHF
TRBV5-4	.	few	TRBJ2-1	TGTGCCAGCAGCTTGGCCTCTCCCGGGGTCTACAATGAGCAGTTCTTC	CASSLASPGVYNEQFF
TRBV27	TRBD1	.	TRBJ1-2	TGTGCCAGCAGTCCCCATTTACCGAACGAGGGACAGCCCTATGGCTACACCTTC	CASSPHLPNEGQPYGYTF
TRBV12-3/TRBV12-4	.	.	TRBJ2-7	TGTGCCAGCAGTTTAGCGCGCCAGGGCGAGCAGTACTTC	CASSLARQGEQYF
TRBV7-8	.	many	TRBJ1-6	TGTGCCAGCAGCTTGGGATCGAGCTCCTATAATTCACCCCTCCACTTT	CASSLGSSSYNSPLHF
TRBV5-6	.	.	TRBJ1-1	TGTGCCAGCAGCTTGGGACTGGGAGTATTGACTGAAGCTTTCTTT	CASSLGLGVLTEAFF
TRBV4-2	.	.	TRBJ1-5	TGTGCCAGCAGCCAAGATTGGACTGGCGGCAATCAGCCCCAGCATTTT	CASSQDWTGGNQPQHF
TRBV4-1	.	few	TRBJ2-1	TGCGCCAGCAGCCAAGATCTTGAGTCGGGGATTGAGCAGTTCTTC	CASSQDLESGIEQFF
TRBV24-1	.	.	TRBJ2-3	TGTGCCACCAGCGCGGGCCCAGATACGCAGTATTTT	CATSAGPDTQYF
TRBV28	.	.	TRBJ1-6	TGTGCCAGCAGTTCGACAGGTTATAATTCACCCCTCCACTTT	CASSSTGYNSPLHF
TRBV7-2	TRBD1	many	TRBJ2-5	TGTGCCAGCAGCCGGACAGGGGGGGACCAAGAGACCCAGTACTTC	CASSRTGGDQETQYF
TRBV7-7	.	.	TRBJ2-5	TGTGCTAGCAGCTTAGCGAACGAAGAGACCCAGTACTTC	CASSLANEETQYF
TRBV14	.	.	TRBJ2-7	TGTGCCAGCAGCCAAGGGGGCAAGTCCTACGAGCAGTACTTC	CASSQGGKSYEQYF
TRBV15	TRBD1	.	TRBJ2-1	TGTGCCACCAGCATAGGGGGCAGGCATGAGCAGTTCTTC	CATSIGGRHEQFF
TRBV29-1	.	few	TRBJ2-7	TGCAGCGCAAAAAGTCAGGGCTACGAGCAGTACTTC	CSAKSQGYEQYF
TRBV3-1	.	.	TRBJ1-4	TGTGCCAGCAGCCTTCGGACGGCTAATGAAAAACTGTTTTTT	CASSLRTANEKLFF
TRBV7-9	.	many	TRBJ2-1	TGTGCCAGCCCCCAGGGGCTAGCCCCCAATGAGCAGTTCTTC	CASPQGLAPNEQFF
TRBV7-6	TRBD2	many	TRBJ2-1	TGTGCCAGCAGACTCTCGACTAGCGGGGGAGGCAATGAGCAGTTCTTC	CASRLSTSGGGNEQFF